A selection of T cell receptor beta chains follows, all from one sample in a study of PD-L1 blockade in urothelial cancer. Profiling relied on immunoSEQ multiplex PCR, and the TCRdb table lists in-frame clones only, not all of them. The sample lists 87,000 or so clones; less than 90% were seen once. The sequenced sample was PBMCs, obtained around atezolizumab (anti-PD-L1) treatment. These TCRs come from a man in his 60s with urothelial cancer. CDR3s include the opening cysteine and the closing phenylalanine or tryptophan. A D gene is named only where the DNA matches it firmly. Not every row has a clone size; where given, it reads once, few, many or a size class.

D,size,J,V,CDR3,DNA
NA,NA,TRBJ1-5,TRBV5-1,CASSLGVNSNQPQHF,TGCGCCAGCAGCTTGGGAGTAAATAGCAATCAGCCCCAGCATTTT
NA,NA,TRBJ2-7,TRBV10-1,CASSDGGRDEQYF,TGCGCCAGCAGTGATGGGGGCCGGGACGAGCAGTACTTC
TRBD1,few,TRBJ1-1,TRBV7-3,CASSLSVGQVNTEAFF,TGTGCCAGCAGCTTAAGCGTTGGACAGGTTAACACTGAAGCTTTCTTT
TRBD1,few,TRBJ2-5,TRBV5-1,CASSLVGQGETQYF,TGCGCCAGCAGCTTGGTGGGACAGGGGGAGACCCAGTACTTC
NA,NA,TRBJ2-2,TRBV6-6,CASRTLNTRAGELFF,TGTGCCAGCAGAACGCTGAACACGAGGGCCGGGGAGCTGTTTTTT
NA,NA,TRBJ1-5,TRBV19,CASSIKESQPQHF,TGTGCCAGTAGTATAAAGGAGAGTCAGCCCCAGCATTTT
NA,NA,TRBJ1-5,TRBV5-6,CASSWGGGGSNQPQHF,TGTGCCAGCAGCTGGGGAGGCGGCGGCAGCAATCAGCCCCAGCATTTT
TRBD1,few,TRBJ1-1,TRBV19,CASLHAGGFTEAFF,TGTGCCAGTTTACATGCAGGGGGCTTCACTGAAGCTTTCTTT
NA,NA,TRBJ2-5,TRBV5-1,CASSPMVQTQETQYF,TGCGCCAGCAGCCCCATGGTACAGACACAAGAGACCCAGTACTTC
TRBD1,NA,TRBJ1-6,TRBV6-1,CASTGGDNSPLHF,TGTGCCAGCACAGGGGGCGATAATTCACCCCTCCACTTT
TRBD2,NA,TRBJ2-1,TRBV27,CASSGSGTRGSNEQFF,TGTGCCAGCAGTGGATCCGGGACTAGGGGATCCAATGAGCAGTTCTTC
NA,NA,TRBJ1-1,TRBV18,CASSSARAATEAFF,TGTGCCAGCTCGTCGGCCAGGGCCGCCACTGAAGCTTTCTTT
NA,NA,TRBJ1-1,TRBV6-1,CASSDNWNTEAFF,TGTGCCAGCAGTGATAATTGGAACACTGAAGCTTTCTTT
TRBD1,NA,TRBJ1-4,TRBV7-8,CASSLGSAVRGNEKLFF,TGTGCCAGCAGCTTAGGGTCGGCGGTCAGGGGGAATGAAAAACTGTTTTTT
TRBD1,NA,TRBJ1-2,TRBV6-5,CASSFDTGGYGYTF,TGTGCCAGCAGTTTCGACACAGGGGGCTATGGCTACACCTTC
NA,NA,TRBJ2-3,TRBV5-4,CASSWKPTGDTQYF,TGTGCCAGCAGCTGGAAGCCGACGGGAGATACGCAGTATTTT
NA,NA,TRBJ1-2,TRBV6-1,CASSERQNYGYTF,TGTGCCAGCAGTGAGAGGCAGAATTATGGCTACACCTTC
NA,NA,TRBJ1-1,TRBV5-5,CASSLLVSPNTEAFF,TGTGCCAGCAGCTTGTTGGTCAGTCCGAACACTGAAGCTTTCTTT
NA,NA,TRBJ1-3,TRBV5-4,CASSLDTRGGGNTIYF,TGTGCCAGCAGCTTGGATACCCGAGGTGGGGGAAACACCATATATTTT
NA,NA,TRBJ1-1,TRBV6-1,CASSEAGGRAFF,TGTGCCAGCAGTGAAGCAGGGGGAAGAGCTTTCTTT
TRBD1,NA,TRBJ2-2,TRBV11-2,CASREATGGAGSGELFF,TGTGCCAGCAGAGAAGCCACAGGGGGCGCGGGTTCCGGGGAGCTGTTTTTT
NA,NA,TRBJ1-4,TRBV19,CASSTRKQGWNEKLFF,TGTGCCAGTAGTACCCGGAAACAGGGCTGGAATGAAAAACTGTTTTTT
NA,once,TRBJ2-7,TRBV11-2,CASSLESRGSEQYF,TGTGCCAGCAGCTTAGAGTCAAGGGGCAGTGAGCAGTACTTC
NA,NA,TRBJ1-2,TRBV5-1,CASRGDIQAGYGYTF,TGCGCCAGCAGGGGGGACATTCAGGCGGGCTATGGCTACACCTTC
TRBD1,NA,TRBJ2-7,TRBV7-7,CASSLRQGSHYEQYF,TGTGCCAGCAGCTTAAGACAGGGGAGCCACTACGAGCAGTACTTC
NA,NA,TRBJ1-2,TRBV29-1,CSVEEGSF,TGCAGCGTGGAGGAGGGGAGTTTC
TRBD1,NA,TRBJ2-7,TRBV5-4,CASSQVWDREYEQYF,TGCGCCAGCAGCCAAGTGTGGGACAGGGAATACGAGCAGTACTTC
TRBD2,NA,TRBJ2-5,TRBV18,CASSPPSGGTQETQYF,TGTGCCAGCTCACCTCCCAGCGGGGGGACCCAAGAGACCCAGTACTTC
TRBD2,NA,TRBJ2-1,TRBV7-2,CASRGAIAGGGEQFF,TGTGCCAGCAGGGGCGCGATAGCGGGAGGGGGTGAGCAGTTCTTC
TRBD1,NA,TRBJ1-2,TRBV27,CASSLGVTGQSYTF,TGTGCCAGCAGTTTGGGGGTCACGGGACAGAGCTACACCTTC
NA,NA,TRBJ2-2,TRBV7-9,CASSLEVTGNTGELFF,TGTGCCAGCAGCTTAGAAGTAACAGGGAACACCGGGGAGCTGTTTTTT
TRBD1,NA,TRBJ2-6,TRBV5-5,CASSRTGGTSGANVLTF,TGTGCCAGCAGCCGGACAGGGGGAACCTCTGGGGCCAACGTCCTGACTTTC
TRBD2,NA,TRBJ2-2,TRBV9,CASSVVSGGPNTGELFF,TGTGCCAGCAGCGTAGTTAGCGGGGGGCCAAACACCGGGGAGCTGTTTTTT
TRBD1,NA,TRBJ1-2,TRBV5-6,CASSFRDRSGYGYTF,TGTGCCAGCAGCTTCCGGGACAGGTCTGGGTATGGCTACACCTTC
TRBD1,NA,TRBJ2-7,TRBV6-5,CASKPRDRVPYEQYF,TGTGCCAGTAAACCACGGGACAGGGTCCCCTACGAGCAGTACTTC
TRBD1,NA,TRBJ2-7,TRBV18,CASSPGDRAWDEQYF,TGTGCCAGCTCTCCAGGGGACAGGGCTTGGGACGAGCAGTACTTC
NA,NA,TRBJ2-7,TRBV21-1,CASSKVETAYEQYF,TGTGCCAGCAGCAAAGTAGAGACAGCGTACGAGCAGTACTTC
NA,few,TRBJ2-1,TRBV7-8,CASSLVTSNEQFF,TGTGCCAGCAGCTTAGTGACTTCCAATGAGCAGTTCTTC
NA,once,TRBJ1-6,TRBV9,CASSVEGNSPLHF,TGTGCCAGCAGCGTAGAGGGGAATTCACCCCTCCACTTT
NA,NA,TRBJ2-7,TRBV7-9,CASSLVGGGNEQYF,TGTGCCAGCAGCTTAGTGGGCGGGGGCAACGAGCAGTACTTC
TRBD2,once,TRBJ2-2,TRBV6-5,CASRTGTSNGELFF,TGTGCCAGCAGGACCGGGACTAGTAACGGGGAGCTGTTTTTT
TRBD2,NA,TRBJ2-3,TRBV9,CASSVDVGGVSDTQYF,TGTGCCAGCAGCGTAGACGTGGGGGGGGTTTCAGATACGCAGTATTTT
TRBD2,NA,TRBJ2-4,TRBV28,CASSWAGVGKNIQYF,TGTGCCAGCAGTTGGGCGGGAGTAGGCAAAAACATTCAGTACTTC
NA,NA,TRBJ1-4,TRBV2,CASSDDVQSNEKLFF,TGTGCCAGCAGTGATGATGTACAGTCCAATGAAAAACTGTTTTTT
TRBD1,NA,TRBJ2-1,TRBV19,CASSMGQGGNEQFF,TGTGCCAGTAGTATGGGACAGGGAGGAAATGAGCAGTTCTTC
TRBD1,NA,TRBJ2-7,TRBV19,CASSPPPPGQLDYEQYF,TGTGCCAGTAGTCCCCCCCCTCCGGGACAGCTTGATTACGAGCAGTACTTC
TRBD2,once,TRBJ2-3,TRBV5-4,CASSLRSGGSTDTQYF,TGTGCCAGCAGCTTGAGATCGGGGGGTAGCACAGATACGCAGTATTTT
NA,NA,TRBJ1-1,TRBV28,CASHARAGLGEAFF,TGTGCCAGCCATGCTCGGGCAGGGCTCGGTGAAGCTTTCTTT
TRBD2,NA,TRBJ2-1,TRBV13,CASSSRLAGTVEQFF,TGTGCCAGCAGCTCACGACTAGCGGGGACGGTTGAGCAGTTCTTC
NA,NA,TRBJ1-3,TRBV7-8,CASSPGQSSGNTIYF,TGTGCCAGCAGCCCCGGACAGAGCTCTGGAAACACCATATATTTT
NA,NA,TRBJ1-3,TRBV30,CAWLRMGGGNTIYF,TGTGCCTGGTTAAGGATGGGAGGTGGAAACACCATATATTTT
NA,NA,TRBJ1-2,TRBV7-9,CASSSQGRVQNGYTF,TGTGCCAGCAGCTCCCAGGGCAGGGTGCAAAACGGCTACACCTTC
TRBD2,once,TRBJ2-5,TRBV19,CASSPGLAGGRETQYF,TGTGCCAGTAGTCCTGGACTAGCGGGAGGCCGTGAGACCCAGTACTTC
TRBD2,NA,TRBJ2-3,TRBV4-1,CASSPGTSGSTDTQYF,TGCGCCAGCAGCCCTGGGACTAGCGGGAGCACAGATACGCAGTATTTT